This entry features one T cell receptor beta chain sequence. The germline CDR1 and CDR2 sequences are SGDLS and YYNGEE. The CDR3 consists of 14 residues. V was shortened by 0 bases and J by 6 bases, with 10 bases between the two germline ends. The source of the sample is a study of blood T cell repertoires in COVID-19. About the study: Acute and convalescent COVID-19 samples came from the United States, Italy and Spain. T cells, B-cell-depleted T cells, or PBMCs provided the cDNA or gDNA that served as material.

Original handling: Estimates of nucleated cell counts were drawn from the amplification of reference gene primers. TCRdb's copy holds only in-frame clones and misses some; the assay was immunoSEQ multiplex PCR. Clone size and the V and J calls come from that table; the DNA yielded D and trimming. The repertoire holds roughly 250,000 clones, with 83% as singletons. This receptor was obtained from a human donor in a cohort sampled during active COVID-19. The rearrangement links TRBV9 to TRBJ2-1; TRBD2 is a possible D gene (6 bases). The material sequenced was peripheral blood. This chain's CDR3 is CASSVAGLANEQFF. The CDR3 nucleotides are TGTGCCAGCAGCGTAGCGGGACTCGCCAATGAGCAGTTCTTC.